Below, 8 T cell receptor beta chains from the same sample are listed, as sequenced in a study of response to subunit inactivated influenza vaccine. TCRdb reprocessed the RT-PCR reads via MiXCR and lists one record per CDR3 protein. The sample yields more than 600,000 distinct CDR3 sequences, approximately 17% seen once. Sequencing was performed on PBMCs from blood, taken about 5 days after vaccination. Receptors originate from a man in his forties or fifties who received an inactivated influenza vaccine.

This clonotype was seen a handful of times. The J gene is TRBJ2-3, the V gene TRBV27, with a weak D call TRBD1 (6 bases). Germline V gene data show CDR1 as MNHEY and CDR2 as SMNVEV (reference sequence). This CDR3 is 18 amino acids long. The V and J ends lost 2 bases and 1 base respectively, with 19 bases between them. CDR3 sequence: CASSLVATGKLGTDTQYF. The CDR3 bases are TGTGCCAGCAGTTTAGTCGCTACAGGGAAATTAGGCACAGATACGCAGTATTTT.

The chain couples TRBV19 to TRBJ2-1, with 10 nucleotides matching TRBD1. Germline values: CDR1 LNHDA, CDR2 SQIVND (reference sequence). Trimming removed 4 bases from V and 3 bases from J; junction bases left unmatched: 6. This CDR3 has 16 residues. This CDR3 is CASSKPGQGSYNEQFF. CDR3 coding DNA: TGTGCCAGTAGTAAACCGGGACAGGGGAGCTACAATGAGCAGTTCTTC.

The table lists this clonotype with a few counts. The gene calls are TRBV7-2 and TRBJ2-3, with 7 positions matching TRBD2. Trimming removed 2 bases from V and 2 bases from J; junction bases left unmatched: 7. The CDR3 runs to 16 residues. In germline, CDR1 is SGHTA, CDR2 FQGNSA. DNA of the CDR3: TGTGCCAGCAGCTTAAATCTAGCGGCCCTCACAGATACGCAGTATTTT. Residues: CASSLNLAALTDTQYF.

In its sample, this clonotype was seen a few times. The V and J genes are TRBV20-1 and TRBJ1-2; TRBD1 matches at 7 bases. This CDR3 has 13 residues. Germline-derived CDR1 and CDR2 are DFQATT and SNEGSKA (reference sequence). Trimming took 3 bases from V and 3 from J; bases not matched to a gene: 4. DNA for the CDR3: TGCAGTGCTAGGACAGGGACCTACTATGGCTACACCTTC. This sequence encodes CSARTGTYYGYTF.

The rearrangement links TRBV7-2 to TRBJ2-7; D might be TRBD2 (7 bases). Germline V gene data show CDR1 as SGHTA and CDR2 as FQGNSA. The ends were cut back, 4 bases at V and 3 bases at J, with 13 bases in the middle. The CDR3 runs to 14 residues. The CDR3 nucleotides read TGTGCCAGCAGCTGGAGGGGGGGTCTCTACGAGCAGTACTTC. It yields the protein CASSWRGGLYEQYF.

Concerning this clonotype itself: A read error may produce the germline difference seen at one junction end. The chain links TRBV10-3 to TRBJ1-6; maybe TRBD1 (6 bases). Looked up from germline, CDR1 is ENHRY and CDR2 is SYGVKD. The CDR3 sequence is 16 residues long. CDR3 DNA: TGTGCCATAAGTGAAGGATCGGGCAGGGGTTATTCACCCCTCCACTTT. This translates into CAISEGSGRGYSPLHF.

This chain links TRBV4-2 with TRBJ2-7, with D perhaps TRBD1 (6 bases). The V end was cut by 0 bases, the J end by 0 bases, with 15 bases between. Germline CDR1 reads LGHNA; CDR2 reads YNFKEQ. CDR3 length: 17 residues. CDR3 DNA: TGTGCCAGCAGCCAAGAAGGACCCGGACAGACCTCCTACGAGCAGTACTTC. Protein: CASSQEGPGQTSYEQYF.

As regards this clonotype: The CDR3 does not end in the conserved phenylalanine or tryptophan, so this is likely a read error. The DNA is omitted, as the CDR3 cannot be located on it reliably, and the CDR3 follows TCRdb's listing. The genes are TRBV2 and TRBJ2-7; the D call of TRBD1 is as the table states it, not checked on the DNA. Germline CDR1 reads SNHLY; CDR2 reads FYNNEI. Including both end residues, the CDR3 is 15 amino acids long. The CDR3 sequence is CASSPDPGDYSGSGL.